This T cell receptor beta chain was profiled in a study of blood T cell repertoires in COVID-19. Whole-study context: Some COVID-19 samples were acute and others convalescent; all came from the United States, Italy and Spain. In each case, the material was cDNA or gDNA derived from T cells, B-cell-depleted T cells, or PBMCs.

In the authors' workflow: Amplifying reference gene primers gave estimates of nucleated cell counts. TCRdb keeps only in-frame clones here, not all; method: immunoSEQ multiplex PCR. The DNA was the basis for D and trimming; V, J and clone size are from that table. This sample has 100,000 or so clones, with less than 95% found just once. With 4 bases clipped from V and 0 bases from J, the junction kept 12 bases outside the gene matches. The CDR3 sequence is 19 residues long. CDR1 and CDR2 from the germline V gene are MGHRA and YSYEKL. This chain links TRBV4-1 with TRBJ2-2; TRBD2 matches 9 bases. This sequence originates from a human donor with active COVID-19. The donor label of this sample is uncertain. Material for sequencing was peripheral blood. The CDR3 region is CASSPGGAGGLTNTGELFF. CDR3 bases: TGCGCCAGCAGCCCAGGAGGAGCGGGGGGCCTAACGAACACCGGGGAGCTGTTTTTT.